This passage covers 22 T cell receptor beta chains from one sample sequenced in a study of CD8 T cells in ankylosing spondylitis (TCRdb year 2017). To prepare the library, 5' RACE was applied. TCRdb names Illumina HiSeq 2500 as the instrument used. In-frame beta chains were kept once TCRdb had trimmed the public reads at Q25 with fastp and called clones with MiXCR. Here each entry gathers all rows of one CDR3 protein and keeps the most common genes and DNA. In all, the sample holds roughly 40,000 distinct CDR3 sequences, and approximately 10% of those were seen once. The ten biggest clones cover about 1.4% of the sample. The source material was blood, either unsorted or a sorted T cell fraction (not recorded which). These receptors were taken from a male donor with ankylosing spondylitis or in good health (not recorded which).

This clonotype was detected ten times or more. The chain carries TRBV15 and TRBJ2-7; D gene unclear. The CDR3 is made up of 15 amino acids. Per germline, CDR1 LNHNV and CDR2 YYDKDF (reference sequence). V gave up 0 bases and J gave up 0 bases, with 9 bases separating them. The CDR3 loop reads CATSRDYTDSYEQYF. The CDR3 DNA is TGTGCCACCAGCAGAGATTACACGGACTCCTACGAGCAGTACTTC. Based on the CDR3 plus reference TRBV15 and TRBJ2-7, the full variable domain is DAMVIQNPRYQVTQFGKPVTLSCSQTLNHNVMYWYQQKSSQAPKLLFHYYDKDFNNEADTPDNFQSRRPNTSFCFLDIRSPGLGDTAMYLCATSRDYTDSYEQYFGPGTRLTVT.

In its sample, this clonotype was seen many times. The rearrangement joins TRBV11-1 to TRBJ2-1, with 11 positions matching TRBD1. The junction had 9 bases not matched to a gene; V was cut back by 7 bases and J by 7 bases. Germline V CDR1 and CDR2: SGHAT, FQDESV (reference sequence). This CDR3 is built from 15 residues. CDR3 nucleotides: TGTGCCAGCACCTCCGGGGACAGGGGGAGGAATGAGCAGTTCTTC. Its translation is CASTSGDRGRNEQFF. Full variable domain (remainder filled in from reference TRBV11-1 and TRBJ2-1): EAEVAQSPRYKITEKSQAVAFWCDPISGHATLYWYRQILGQGPELLVQFQDESVVDDSQLPKDRFSAERLKGVDSTLKIQPAELGDSAMYLCASTSGDRGRNEQFFGPGTRLTVL.

This clonotype occurred many times. This chain uses TRBV5-1 with TRBJ2-1; 9 positions agree with TRBD2. CDR1 is SGHRS, CDR2 YFSETQ, per germline. The trim removed 2 bases at V and 0 bases at J, leaving 3 bases unmatched. The CDR3 has 16 amino acids. This chain's CDR3 is CASSFLAGSSYNEQFF. The CDR3 DNA is TGCGCCAGCAGCTTTCTAGCGGGGAGCTCCTACAATGAGCAGTTCTTC. The entire variable domain, with the rest obtained from reference TRBV5-1 and TRBJ2-1, is as follows: KAGVTQTPRYLIKTRGQQVTLSCSPISGHRSVSWYQQTPGQGLQFLFEYFSETQRNKGNFPGRFSGRQFSNSRSEMNVSTLELGDSALYLCASSFLAGSSYNEQFFGPGTRLTVL.

This clonotype turned up a few times. This chain's CDR3 is CASSLAWEHNEQFF. Here the CDR3 DNA reads TGCGCCAGCAGCTTGGCCTGGGAACACAATGAGCAGTTCTTC. The chain couples TRBV5-1 to TRBJ2-1; D is unclear. Germline V lookup: CDR1 SGHRS, CDR2 YFSETQ. V lost 0 bases and J 5 bases, leaving 9 bases between the germline ends. The CDR3 totals 14 residues.

V usage is TRBV7-6 and J usage is TRBJ2-1; TRBD2 might be the D (5 bases). This CDR3 spans 15 amino acids. Trimming removed 1 base at V and 4 bases at J, with 11 bases between. CDR1 is SGHVS, CDR2 FNYEAQ, per germline. CDR3 DNA sequence: TGTGCCAGCAGCTTAGGAGGACTTCCGTACAATGAGCAGTTCTTC. It yields the protein CASSLGGLPYNEQFF.

V is TRBV5-1 and J is TRBJ2-3; TRBD2 might be the D (5 bases). Deletions cut 4 bases from V and 0 bases from J, with 9 bases between. The CDR3 has 14 residues. The germline V gene encodes CDR1 SGHRS and CDR2 YFSETQ. CDR3 sequence reads: CASSRLTSTDTQYF. In DNA, the CDR3 is TGCGCCAGCAGCCGACTAACTAGCACAGATACGCAGTATTTT.

This clonotype was observed many times. The rearrangement joins TRBV12-3 or TRBV12-4 to TRBJ2-1; D ambiguous. This CDR3 has 15 residues. The V and J ends lost 3 bases and 0 bases respectively, with 9 bases between them. CDR3 residues: CASSFGLSSYNEQFF. For the CDR3, the DNA is TGTGCCAGCAGTTTTGGGCTAAGCTCCTACAATGAGCAGTTCTTC.

Worth noting for this clonotype: A clone one base away is much larger, so this may be a read error. J is TRBJ2-7 and V is TRBV5-6, with D perhaps matching TRBD1 (5 bases). CDR1 SGHDT and CDR2 YYEEEE come from the germline V gene. The CDR3 runs 14 residues. Deletions cut 2 bases from V and 2 bases from J, with 11 bases between. DNA for the CDR3: TGTGCCAGCAGCTTCACAGGTATTACCTACGAGCAGTACTTC. It specifies CASSFTGITYEQYF.

This clonotype was observed many times. The chain carries TRBV5-1 and TRBJ1-1; perhaps TRBD1 as D (6 bases). Germline CDR1 reads SGHRS; CDR2 reads YFSETQ. This CDR3 is built from 14 residues. Trimming shortened V by 2 bases and J by 1 base, and 9 bases separated the two germline ends. CDR3 residues: CASSFAQGNTEAFF. CDR3 sequence (DNA): TGCGCCAGCAGCTTCGCACAGGGGAACACTGAAGCTTTCTTT.

J is TRBJ2-6 and V is TRBV29-1; D gene uncertain. The CDR3 sequence is 15 residues long. Between the trimmed V and J ends, which lost 4 bases and 0 bases, there was a span of 10 bases. In germline, CDR1 is SQVTM, CDR2 ANQGSEA. DNA of the CDR3: TGCAGCGTTGGGGCTGTCCACTCTGGGGCCAACGTCCTGACTTTC. It translates to CSVGAVHSGANVLTF.

The table lists this clonotype with a few counts. V and J are TRBV5-1 and TRBJ2-3; 8 nucleotides match TRBD1. This CDR3 has 11 residues. The germline gives CDR1 SGHRS, CDR2 YFSETQ. J lost 14 bases, V lost 3 bases, and 5 bases had no gene match. The CDR3 loop is CASSYRQGRYF. The CDR3 DNA is TGCGCCAGCAGCTACAGACAGGGGCGGTATTTT.

In its sample, this clonotype was seen many times. V and J are TRBV5-1 and TRBJ2-3; 14 bases fit TRBD2. The CDR3 totals 17 residues. V was pared by 2 bases and J by 2 bases, with 4 bases of the junction left unmatched. Per the germline V gene, CDR1 is SGHRS and CDR2 is YFSETQ. CDR3 DNA sequence: TGCGCCAGCAGCTTCAGACTAGCGGGGGGGGCCACAGATACGCAGTATTTT. Protein product: CASSFRLAGGATDTQYF.

This clonotype was seen ten or more times. J is TRBJ2-1 and V is TRBV5-1; weak D call: TRBD2 (7 bases). The CDR3 has 17 residues. Germline V lookup: CDR1 SGHRS, CDR2 YFSETQ. V shed 3 bases and J shed 3 bases, with 19 bases lying between them. Here the CDR3 reads CASSSWGAGDHYNEQFF. The CDR3 bases are TGCGCCAGCAGCTCCTGGGGGGCGGGGGACCACTACAATGAGCAGTTCTTC.

This clonotype has only a few counts. The CDR3 nucleotides read TGTGCCAGCAGGATCCACCCGGGACAGGGGGCGGTTGGGGCCAACGTCCTGACTTTC. Protein sequence: CASRIHPGQGAVGANVLTF. The chain is built from TRBV25-1 and TRBJ2-6, with 12 bases that match TRBD1. Germline CDR1 reads MGHDK; CDR2 reads SYGVNS. The V segment lost 6 bases and the J segment 3 bases; nucleotides outside the gene matches: 12. There are 19 residues in the CDR3.

This clonotype was counted between two and nine times. The chain has TRBV5-1 and TRBJ2-3, with 7 bases that match TRBD2. The V gene's germline CDR1 is SGHRS and CDR2 YFSETQ. The J segment lost 2 bases and the V segment lost 0 bases, leaving 6 bases of the junction unmatched. CDR3 length: 16 amino acids. The DNA of the CDR3 is TGCGCCAGCAGCTTGGAGGCTAGCGGACACACAGATACGCAGTATTTT. It is translated as CASSLEASGHTDTQYF.

The V and J genes are TRBV7-8 and TRBJ1-2; D ambiguous. V was cut by 5 bases and J by 6 bases, with 13 bases left in between. This CDR3 region has 13 residues. Per germline, CDR1 SGHVS and CDR2 FQNEAQ. CDR3 sequence (DNA): TGTGCCAGCAGCCCACGACCGACGGATGGCTACACCTTC. Translated: CASSPRPTDGYTF.

In its sample, this clonotype was seen many times. The V call is TRBV10-2, the J call TRBJ1-1; no clear D gene. Germline V gives CDR1 WSHSY, CDR2 SAAADI. This CDR3 contains 13 residues. V was trimmed by 6 bases and J by 1 base, leaving 9 bases between them. The CDR3 protein is CASSQQWNTEAFF. CDR3 bases: TGCGCCAGCAGCCAGCAGTGGAACACTGAAGCTTTCTTT.

Many counts were recorded for this clonotype. This chain links TRBV5-1 with TRBJ2-3; TRBD2 matches 7 bases. Germline V gives CDR1 SGHRS, CDR2 YFSETQ. V was pared by 2 bases and J by 3 bases, with 9 bases of the junction left unmatched. The CDR3 runs to 16 residues. CDR3 nucleotide sequence: TGCGCCAGCAGCTTACTGCGGGGAGGGGCGACAGATACGCAGTATTTT. As protein: CASSLLRGGATDTQYF.

This clonotype was seen many times. The chain joins TRBV7-2 to TRBJ1-2; D might be TRBD1 (5 bases). From germline, CDR1 is SGHTA and CDR2 FQGNSA. V was clipped by 5 bases and J by 3 bases, with 16 bases between them. This CDR3 is built from 15 residues. In DNA, the CDR3 is TGTGCCAGCAGCCTTACTTCCGACAGATACTATGGCTACACCTTC. Its protein product is CASSLTSDRYYGYTF. The variable domain in full, completed from reference TRBV7-2 and TRBJ1-2, reads GAGVSQSPSNKVTEKGKDVELRCDPISGHTALYWYRQSLGQGLEFLIYFQGNSAPDKSGLPSDRFSAERTGGSVSTLTIQRTQQEDSAVYLCASSLTSDRYYGYTFGSGTRLTVV.

There are many counts of this clonotype. The chain carries TRBV9 and TRBJ2-3; 13 nucleotides align to TRBD2. The V gene end was trimmed by 3 bases and the J gene end by 1 base; junction bases not matched to a gene: 2. Germline values: CDR1 SGDLS, CDR2 YYNGEE. This CDR3 has 16 amino acids. The CDR3 DNA is TGTGCCAGCAGCGCCGGGACTAGCGGGGGCACAGATACGCAGTATTTT. This codes for CASSAGTSGGTDTQYF.

This clonotype has at least ten counts. The V call is TRBV29-1, the J call TRBJ2-2, with D perhaps assigned TRBD1 or TRBD2 (5 bases each). CDR1 SQVTM and CDR2 ANQGSEA come from the germline V gene. The V end was cut by 5 bases, the J end by 6 bases, with 16 bases between. This CDR3 spans 14 amino acids. CDR3 protein: CSVSQGRGAGELFF. The CDR3 coding sequence is TGCAGCGTTTCTCAGGGACGGGGAGCCGGGGAGCTGTTTTTT.

This clonotype was seen ten or more times. This sequence joins TRBV12-3 or TRBV12-4 and TRBJ1-1; a weak D match, TRBD1 (5 bases). V dropped 7 bases and J dropped 1 base, with 10 bases sitting between them. CDR3 length: 13 residues. CDR3 nucleotides: TGTGCCAGCACACCGACAGCGAACACTGAAGCTTTCTTT. It encodes CASTPTANTEAFF.